This T cell receptor beta chain comes out of a study of Graves' ophthalmopathy and Graves' hyperthyroidism. RNA transcripts served as template for amplifying TCR beta CDR3 sequences. HTBI primers were employed in first-round RT-PCR, then a second-round multiplex PCR followed. TCRdb recomputed calls from the multiplex PCR reads with MiXCR, one row per CDR3 protein. The table includes roughly 480,000 distinct CDR3 sequences, 14% detected once. The CDR3 is 13 amino acids. CDR1 is MDHEN and CDR2 is SYDVKM in the germline V gene. The V and J ends lost 10 bases and 2 bases, in that order; junction bases with no gene match: 6. This clonotype was seen repeatedly, ten times or more.

The sample was blood. The receptor was derived from a woman aged 25-40 years with Graves' ophthalmopathy. The chain links TRBV28 to TRBJ1-2, with TRBD1 matching over 8 bases. CDR3 bases: TGTGCCACACTGGACAGGGCCAACTATGGCTACACCTTC. Its protein is CATLDRANYGYTF.